This record looks at one TCR beta chain sequence and its context. Method: immunoSEQ multiplex PCR; TCRdb's copy keeps in-frame clones and lacks some. The data hold under 300,000 clones, with around nine tenths observed a single time. Trimming pared 6 bases from V and 1 base from J, leaving 9 bases between. This CDR3 has 13 residues. The germline CDR1 and CDR2 sequences are LNHDA and SQIVND (reference sequence). The sample originates from a study of blood T cell repertoires in COVID-19. Overall study context: T cells, B-cell-depleted T cells, or PBMCs supplied cDNA or gDNA.

The receptor's source is a woman in her seventies with active or convalescent COVID-19. The chain links TRBV19 to TRBJ1-1; the D is unclear. The sample comprised peripheral blood. The CDR3 region is CASRQQSNTEAFF. CDR3 coding DNA: TGTGCCAGTAGGCAACAGTCGAACACTGAAGCTTTCTTT.